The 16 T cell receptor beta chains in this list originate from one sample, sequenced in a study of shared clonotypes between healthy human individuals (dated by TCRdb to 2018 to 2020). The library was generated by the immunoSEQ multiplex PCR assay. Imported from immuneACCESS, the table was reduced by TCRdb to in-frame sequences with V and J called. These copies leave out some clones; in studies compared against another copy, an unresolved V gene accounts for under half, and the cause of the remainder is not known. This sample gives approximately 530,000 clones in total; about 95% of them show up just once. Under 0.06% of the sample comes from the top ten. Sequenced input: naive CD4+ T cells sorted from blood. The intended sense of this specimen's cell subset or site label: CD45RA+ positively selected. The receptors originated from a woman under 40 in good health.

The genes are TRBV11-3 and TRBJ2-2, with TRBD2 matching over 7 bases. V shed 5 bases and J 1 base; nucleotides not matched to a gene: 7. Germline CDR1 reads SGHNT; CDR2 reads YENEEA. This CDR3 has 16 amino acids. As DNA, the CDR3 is TGTGCCAGCAGCCATCCCGCTAGCGGGAACACCGGGGAGCTGTTTTTT. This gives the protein CASSHPASGNTGELFF.

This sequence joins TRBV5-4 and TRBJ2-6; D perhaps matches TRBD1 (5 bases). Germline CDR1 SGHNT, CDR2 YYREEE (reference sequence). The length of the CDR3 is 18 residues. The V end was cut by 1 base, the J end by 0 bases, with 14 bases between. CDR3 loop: CASSLMAGSPSGANVLTF. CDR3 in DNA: TGTGCCAGCAGCTTGATGGCAGGGTCCCCCTCTGGGGCCAACGTCCTGACTTTC.

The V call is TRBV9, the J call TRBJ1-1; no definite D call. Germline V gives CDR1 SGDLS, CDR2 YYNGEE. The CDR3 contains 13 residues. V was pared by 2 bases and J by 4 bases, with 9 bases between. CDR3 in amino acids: CASSVKGGTEAFF. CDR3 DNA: TGTGCCAGCAGCGTTAAGGGTGGCACTGAAGCTTTCTTT.

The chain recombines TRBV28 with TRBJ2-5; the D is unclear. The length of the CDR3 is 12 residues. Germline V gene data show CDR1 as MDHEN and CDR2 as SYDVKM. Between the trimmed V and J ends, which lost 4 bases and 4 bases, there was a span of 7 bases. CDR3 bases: TGTGCCAGCAGTTCGGTGGTAGAGACCCAGTACTTC. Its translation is CASSSVVETQYF.

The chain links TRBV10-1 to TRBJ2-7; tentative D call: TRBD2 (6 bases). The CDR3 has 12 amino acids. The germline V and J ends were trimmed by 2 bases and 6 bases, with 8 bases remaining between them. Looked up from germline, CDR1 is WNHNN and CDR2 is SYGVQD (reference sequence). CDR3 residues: CASSEAEGEQYF. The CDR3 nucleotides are TGCGCCAGCAGTGAGGCGGAGGGCGAGCAGTACTTC.

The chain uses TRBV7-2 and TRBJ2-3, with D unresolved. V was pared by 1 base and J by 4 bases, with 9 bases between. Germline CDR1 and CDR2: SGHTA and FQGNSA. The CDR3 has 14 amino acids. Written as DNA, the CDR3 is TGTGCCAGCAGCTTAGTTTCCCAGTCAGATACGCAGTATTTT. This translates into CASSLVSQSDTQYF. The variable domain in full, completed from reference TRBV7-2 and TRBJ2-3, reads GAGVSQSPSNKVTEKGKDVELRCDPISGHTALYWYRQSLGQGLEFLIYFQGNSAPDKSGLPSDRFSAERTGGSVSTLTIQRTQQEDSAVYLCASSLVSQSDTQYFGPGTRLTVL.

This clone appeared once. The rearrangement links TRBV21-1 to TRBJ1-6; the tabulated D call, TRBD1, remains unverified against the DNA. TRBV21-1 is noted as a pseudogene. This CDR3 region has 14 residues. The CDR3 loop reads CASSIRVRNSPLHF. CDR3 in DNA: TGTGCCAGCAGCATCAGGGTACGGAATTCACCCCTCCACTTT.

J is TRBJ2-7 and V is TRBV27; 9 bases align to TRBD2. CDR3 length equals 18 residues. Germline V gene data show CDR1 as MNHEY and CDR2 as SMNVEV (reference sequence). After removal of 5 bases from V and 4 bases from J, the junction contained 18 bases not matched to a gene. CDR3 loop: CASSLRVLGTSFSYEQYF. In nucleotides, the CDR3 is TGTGCCAGCAGTCTCCGTGTGCTTGGGACTAGCTTTTCTTACGAGCAGTACTTC.

Written as DNA, the CDR3 is TGTGCCAGTAGTATAGGGGTGAGGCCGACCGGCGAGCAGTACTTC. Translating it yields CASSIGVRPTGEQYF. The chain uses TRBV19 and TRBJ2-7; D is unresolved. The CDR3 loop spans 15 amino acids. V lost 1 base, J lost 6 bases, and 16 bases lay in between. Germline V gene data show CDR1 as LNHDA and CDR2 as SQIVND (reference sequence).

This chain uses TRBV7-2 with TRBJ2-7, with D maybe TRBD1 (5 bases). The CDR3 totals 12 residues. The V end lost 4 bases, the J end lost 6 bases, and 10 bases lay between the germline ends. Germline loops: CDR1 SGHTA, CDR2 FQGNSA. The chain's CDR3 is CASSSQGLEQYF. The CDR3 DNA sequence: TGTGCCAGCAGCTCTCAGGGCCTCGAGCAGTACTTC.

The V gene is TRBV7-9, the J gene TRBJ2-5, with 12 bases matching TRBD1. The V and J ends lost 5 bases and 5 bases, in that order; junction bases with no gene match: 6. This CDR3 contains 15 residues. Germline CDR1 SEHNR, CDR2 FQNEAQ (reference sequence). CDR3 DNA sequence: TGTGCCAGCAGCCCTGGGACAGGGGGCTGGGAGACCCAGTACTTC. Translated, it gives CASSPGTGGWETQYF.

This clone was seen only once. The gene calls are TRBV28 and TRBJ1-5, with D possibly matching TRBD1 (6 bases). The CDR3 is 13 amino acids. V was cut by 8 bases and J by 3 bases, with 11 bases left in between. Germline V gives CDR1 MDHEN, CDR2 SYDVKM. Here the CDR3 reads CASSGQLNQPQHF. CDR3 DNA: TGTGCCAGCTCCGGACAGCTCAATCAGCCCCAGCATTTT.

This chain's CDR3 is CASSPQRGRGANVLTF. The CDR3 bases are TGTGCCAGCTCACCACAGCGGGGGCGTGGGGCCAACGTCCTGACTTTC. This chain links TRBV18 with TRBJ2-6, with 8 bases that match TRBD2. V was clipped by 1 base and J by 3 bases; unmatched bases: 2. The CDR3 has 16 residues. Germline V lookup: CDR1 KGHSH, CDR2 LQKENI.

This CDR3 is CAWRATSGRVGEQFF. The CDR3, as DNA: TGTGCCTGGAGGGCGACTAGCGGGAGAGTAGGTGAGCAGTTCTTC. V usage is TRBV30 and J usage is TRBJ2-1; 12 bases align to TRBD2. The J segment lost 9 bases and the V segment lost 3 bases, leaving 9 bases of the junction unmatched. The CDR3 is 15 amino acids. Germline V gene sequence: CDR1 GTSNPN, CDR2 SVGIG (reference sequence).

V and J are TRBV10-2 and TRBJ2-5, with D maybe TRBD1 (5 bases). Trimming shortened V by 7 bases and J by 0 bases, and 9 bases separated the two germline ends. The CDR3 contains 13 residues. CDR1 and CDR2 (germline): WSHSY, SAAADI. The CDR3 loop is CASTQANQETQYF. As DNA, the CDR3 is TGCGCCAGCACACAGGCTAACCAAGAGACCCAGTACTTC.

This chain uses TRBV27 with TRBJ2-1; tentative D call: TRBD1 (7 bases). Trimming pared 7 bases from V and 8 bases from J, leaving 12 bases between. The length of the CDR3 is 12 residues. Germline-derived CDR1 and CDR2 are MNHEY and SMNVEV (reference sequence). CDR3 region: CASNRGGDEQFF. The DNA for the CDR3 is TGTGCCAGCAACAGGGGAGGTGATGAGCAGTTCTTC.